The source of this TCR beta chain is a study of blood T cell repertoires in COVID-19. Profiled with immunoSEQ multiplex PCR; TCRdb holds only in-frame clones, not every one. The sample has roughly 120,000 clones, around 80% seen once. V was trimmed by 0 bases and J by 0 bases, leaving 18 bases between them. This CDR3 contains 18 residues. Germline V gives CDR1 GTSNPN, CDR2 SVGIG (reference sequence). This receptor was obtained from a man aged 65 to 85 with acute or convalescent COVID-19. The V and J genes are TRBV30 and TRBJ1-3; D perhaps matches TRBD1 (6 bases). The sample taken for sequencing was peripheral blood. CDR3 protein: CAWSVFQSGQNSGNTIYF. The CDR3, as DNA: TGTGCCTGGAGTGTATTCCAGTCGGGACAAAACTCTGGAAACACCATATATTTT.